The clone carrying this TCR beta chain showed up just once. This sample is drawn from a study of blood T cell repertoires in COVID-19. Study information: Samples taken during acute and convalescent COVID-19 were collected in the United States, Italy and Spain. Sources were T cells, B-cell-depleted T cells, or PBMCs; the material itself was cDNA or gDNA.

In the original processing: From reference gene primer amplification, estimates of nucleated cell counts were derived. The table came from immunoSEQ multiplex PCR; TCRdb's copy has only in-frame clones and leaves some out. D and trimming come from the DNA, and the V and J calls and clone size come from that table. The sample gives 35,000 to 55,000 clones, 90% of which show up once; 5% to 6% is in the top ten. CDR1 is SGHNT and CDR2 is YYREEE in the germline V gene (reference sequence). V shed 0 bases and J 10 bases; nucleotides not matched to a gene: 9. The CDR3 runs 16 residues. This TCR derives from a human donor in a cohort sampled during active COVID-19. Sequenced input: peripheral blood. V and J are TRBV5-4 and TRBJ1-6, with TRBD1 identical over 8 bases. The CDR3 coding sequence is TGTGCCAGCAGCTTGGTCGGACAGGGTACGGTGTCACCCCTCCACTTT. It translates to CASSLVGQGTVSPLHF.